Below, 8 T cell receptor beta chains from the same sample are listed, as sequenced in a study of blood T cell repertoires in COVID-19. Assay: immunoSEQ multiplex PCR; the TCRdb copy retains only in-frame clones and omits some. This table has over 150,000 clones, 77% appearing once. The sequencing input was peripheral blood. Receptor source: a man between 65 and 85 years old with acute or convalescent COVID-19.

The count of this clone is one. The V call is TRBV21-1, the J call TRBJ2-4; the D call TRBD2 from the table was never checked on the DNA. TRBV21-1 corresponds to a pseudogene. The CDR3 covers 16 residues. In nucleotides, the CDR3 is TGTGCCAGCACTTCGGGGGTACCCTTAGCCAAAAACATTCAGTACTTC. Translated, it gives CASTSGVPLAKNIQYF.

This clone was recorded only once. The V and J genes are TRBV10-2 and TRBJ2-7; 7 bases align to TRBD2. The CDR3 runs 12 residues. Germline CDR1 WSHSY, CDR2 SAAADI. Trimming took 3 bases from V and 4 from J; bases not matched to a gene: 0. The CDR3 reads CASSEAGYEQYF. CDR3 DNA: TGCGCCAGCAGTGAAGCGGGGTACGAGCAGTACTTC.

The chain combines TRBV29-1 with TRBJ1-1, with TRBD1 identical over 10 bases. The CDR3 is 14 amino acids. Unmatched junction bases numbered 4, after V lost 3 bases and J lost 3 bases. Germline CDR1 SQVTM, CDR2 ANQGSEA. The CDR3 coding sequence is TGCAGCGTTGACACGGGACAGGGGTACACTGAAGCTTTCTTT. This encodes CSVDTGQGYTEAFF.

The chain couples TRBV2 to TRBJ2-5, with D tentatively TRBD2 (5 bases). This CDR3 spans 14 amino acids. The V gene lost 4 bases and the J gene lost 3 bases, with 12 bases spanning the gap. Germline values: CDR1 SNHLY, CDR2 FYNNEI. The chain's CDR3 is CASSVGLREETQYF. DNA for the CDR3: TGTGCCAGCAGTGTTGGACTCCGGGAAGAGACCCAGTACTTC.

This chain joins TRBV12-5 and TRBJ1-1; D is unclear. This CDR3 region has 15 residues. Germline V gives CDR1 LGHNT, CDR2 FRNRAP. V shed 6 bases and J shed 5 bases, with 19 bases lying between them. CDR3 DNA: TGTGCTAGTGGCCCGATTCGGGGAAGGCGGACTGAAGCTTTCTTT. It yields the protein CASGPIRGRRTEAFF.

This sequence joins TRBV28 and TRBJ1-5; D remains ambiguous. The ends were cut back, 7 bases at V and 7 bases at J, with 11 bases in the middle. Germline CDR1 and CDR2: MDHEN and SYDVKM. The length of the CDR3 is 12 residues. The CDR3 here is CASTDTRQPQHF. In DNA form, the CDR3 reads TGTGCCAGCACCGATACACGACAGCCCCAGCATTTT.

The gene calls are TRBV6-6 and TRBJ1-3, with 7 bases aligning to TRBD1. The germline CDR1 and CDR2 sequences are MNHNY and SVGAGI (reference sequence). Unmatched junction bases numbered 13, after V lost 7 bases and J lost 7 bases. This CDR3 spans 15 amino acids. The CDR3 nucleotides read TGTGCCAGCATTTTTGAACAGGGGAGTGCGAACACCATATATTTT. Translating it yields CASIFEQGSANTIYF.

There are a few counts of this clone. V and J are TRBV13 and TRBJ2-7, with 8 bases aligning to TRBD1. This CDR3 comprises 14 residues. Unmatched junction bases numbered 6, after V lost 5 bases and J lost 3 bases. Germline V gives CDR1 PRHDT, CDR2 FYEKMQ (reference sequence). The CDR3 region is CASSRGQGIYEQYF. The CDR3 nucleotides are TGTGCCAGCAGCAGAGGACAGGGAATCTACGAGCAGTACTTC. Based on the CDR3 plus reference TRBV13 and TRBJ2-7, the full variable domain is AAGVIQSPRHLIKEKRETATLKCYPIPRHDTVYWYQQGPGQDPQFLISFYEKMQSDKGSIPDRFSAQQFSDYHSELNMSSLELGDSALYFCASSRGQGIYEQYFGPGTRLTVT.